The present entry profiles one T cell receptor (beta chain) with its context. Antigen specificity is unknown. This specimen comes from a study of PD-1 blockade in classical Hodgkin lymphoma. Overall study: Intravenous delivery of nivolumab at 3 mg/kg to patients occurred every 2 weeks.

Per germline, CDR1 SQVTM and CDR2 ANQGSEA. This CDR3 has 16 residues. V was clipped by 3 bases and J by 5 bases; unmatched bases: 12. After autologous stem cell transplantation all patients relapsed, and prior brentuximab vedotin exposure differed between cohorts. Method: immunoSEQ multiplex PCR; TCRdb's copy keeps in-frame clones and lacks some. The sample consists of about 37,000 clones, 88% of them appearing once. Overall study findings and caveats: Complete responders entered with baseline diversity on par with newly diagnosed patients, the results showed. With CD4+ cells, TCR diversity rose significantly by C4D1, but not with CD8+ cells. What caused the repertoire differences, perhaps disease activity or prior therapy, remains undefined.

The chain is built from TRBV29-1 and TRBJ2-7, with 11 nucleotides matching TRBD2. The source was peripheral blood mononuclear cells (PBMCs), collected before the second cycle of nivolumab. This clonotype was sampled from a human donor with classical Hodgkin lymphoma. The CDR3 DNA sequence: TGCAGCGTTGAGGGGTTAGCGGGAGGGCCTGGCAACGAGCAGTACTTC. It translates to CSVEGLAGGPGNEQYF.